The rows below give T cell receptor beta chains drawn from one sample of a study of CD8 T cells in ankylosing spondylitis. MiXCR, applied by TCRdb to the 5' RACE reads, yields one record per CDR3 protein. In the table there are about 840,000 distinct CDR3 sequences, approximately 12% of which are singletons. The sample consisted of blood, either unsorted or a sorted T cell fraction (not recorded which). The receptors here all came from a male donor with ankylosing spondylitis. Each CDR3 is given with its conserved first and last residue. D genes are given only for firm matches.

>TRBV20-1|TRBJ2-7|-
CSAPAGQIYEQYF
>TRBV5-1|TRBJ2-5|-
CASSLSYGYEETQYF
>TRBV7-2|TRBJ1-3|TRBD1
CASSAGQGGNTIYF
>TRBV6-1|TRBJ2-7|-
CASRTSLTTYEQYF
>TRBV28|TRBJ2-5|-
CASSSNRRRETQYF
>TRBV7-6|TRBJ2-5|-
CASSFNSAHLRETQYF
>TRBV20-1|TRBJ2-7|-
CSAPGERYEQYF
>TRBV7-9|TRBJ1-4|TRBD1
CASSPGQGERKLFF
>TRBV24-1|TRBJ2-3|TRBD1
CATSGTGVGTDTQYF
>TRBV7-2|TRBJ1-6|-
CATSSSYNSPLHF
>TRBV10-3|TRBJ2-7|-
CAISAVLGYEQYF
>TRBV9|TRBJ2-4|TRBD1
CASSASSTGGLAKNIQYF
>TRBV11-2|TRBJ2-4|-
CASSLRRGSHAIQYF
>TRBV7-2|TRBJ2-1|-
CASSPFDEQFF
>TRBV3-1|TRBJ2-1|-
CASRNSGSYNEQFF
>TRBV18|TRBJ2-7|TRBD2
CASFPIAGGHEQYF
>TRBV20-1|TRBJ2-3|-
CSARDQRGGTDTQYF
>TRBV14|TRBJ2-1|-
CASSQNHNEQFF
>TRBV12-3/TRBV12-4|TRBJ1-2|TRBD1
CASSPRRQGEGYTF
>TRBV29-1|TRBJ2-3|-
CSVVSRGSGASTDTQYF
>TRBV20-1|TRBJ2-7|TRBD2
CSARDMRASGTRSSYEQYF
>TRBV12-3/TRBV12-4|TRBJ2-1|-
CASRAGTVLDEQFF
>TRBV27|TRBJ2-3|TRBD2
CASRGLAGGPTQYF
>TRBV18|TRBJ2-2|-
CASSRLTGTGELFF
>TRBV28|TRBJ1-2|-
CASSSGVDGYTF
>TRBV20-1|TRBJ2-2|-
CSARLLPGADTGELFF
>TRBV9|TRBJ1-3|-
CASSVSEGERTIYF
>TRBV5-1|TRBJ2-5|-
CASSLEAGKETQYF
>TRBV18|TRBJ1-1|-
CASSPLNQGGTEAFF
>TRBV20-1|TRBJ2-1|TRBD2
CSVLGVRESYNEQFF
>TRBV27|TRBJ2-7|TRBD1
CASSGSRDSSYEQYF
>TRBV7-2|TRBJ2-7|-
CASSLGQGQYF
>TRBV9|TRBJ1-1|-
CASSVFAGTNTEAFF
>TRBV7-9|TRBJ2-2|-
CASSLWGNGELFF
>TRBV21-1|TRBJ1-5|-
CASSKVEFNQPQHF
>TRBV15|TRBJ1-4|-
CATSRAEPTNEKLFF
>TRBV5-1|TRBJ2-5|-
CASSLAPETSSETQYF
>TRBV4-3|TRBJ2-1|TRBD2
CASSLRTSGPFYNEQFF
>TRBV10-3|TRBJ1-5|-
CAISATGDNQPQHF
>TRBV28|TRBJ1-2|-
CACSVSQRDYGYTF
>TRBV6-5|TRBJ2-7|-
CASSYPPGSQGYEQYF
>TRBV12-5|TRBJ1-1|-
CASGSGVYTEAFF
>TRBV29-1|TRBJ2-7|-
CSVVAGGYEQYF
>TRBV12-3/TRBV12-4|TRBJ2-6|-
CASRSGASGANVLTF
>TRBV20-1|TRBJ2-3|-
CSARWQGNRDTQYF
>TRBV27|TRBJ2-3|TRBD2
CASSPRTSGSMADTQYF
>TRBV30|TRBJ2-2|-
CAWRPNTGELFF